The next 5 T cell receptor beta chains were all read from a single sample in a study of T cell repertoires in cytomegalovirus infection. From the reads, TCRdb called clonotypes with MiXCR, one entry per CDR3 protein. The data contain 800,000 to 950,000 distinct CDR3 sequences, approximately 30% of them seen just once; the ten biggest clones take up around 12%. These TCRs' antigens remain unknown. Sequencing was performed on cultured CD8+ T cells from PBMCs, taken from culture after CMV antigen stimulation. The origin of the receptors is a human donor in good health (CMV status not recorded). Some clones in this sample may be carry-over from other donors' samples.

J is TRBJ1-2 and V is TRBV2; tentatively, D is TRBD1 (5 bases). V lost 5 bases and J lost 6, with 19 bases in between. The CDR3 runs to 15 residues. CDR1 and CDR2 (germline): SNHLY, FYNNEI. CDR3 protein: CASSFNGGLNDGYTF. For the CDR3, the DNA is TGTGCCAGCAGTTTCAACGGGGGGTTGAACGATGGCTACACCTTC.

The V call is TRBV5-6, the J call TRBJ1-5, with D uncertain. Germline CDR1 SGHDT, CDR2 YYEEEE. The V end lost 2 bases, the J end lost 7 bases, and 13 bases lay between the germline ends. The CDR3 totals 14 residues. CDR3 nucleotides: TGTGCCAGCAGCTTAGGAGGGAAGGGACAGCCCCAGCATTTT. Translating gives CASSLGGKGQPQHF.

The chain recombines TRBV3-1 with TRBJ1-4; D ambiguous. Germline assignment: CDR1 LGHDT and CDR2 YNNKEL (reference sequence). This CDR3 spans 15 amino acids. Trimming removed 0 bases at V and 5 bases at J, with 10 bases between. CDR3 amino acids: CASSQEERENEKLFF. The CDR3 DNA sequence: TGTGCCAGCAGCCAAGAGGAGAGGGAGAATGAAAAACTGTTTTTT. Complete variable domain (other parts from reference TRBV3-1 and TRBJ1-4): DTAVSQTPKYLVTQMGNDKSIKCEQNLGHDTMYWYKQDSKKFLKIMFSYNNKELIINETVPNRFSPKSPDKAHLNLHINSLELGDSAVYFCASSQEERENEKLFFGSGTQLSVL.

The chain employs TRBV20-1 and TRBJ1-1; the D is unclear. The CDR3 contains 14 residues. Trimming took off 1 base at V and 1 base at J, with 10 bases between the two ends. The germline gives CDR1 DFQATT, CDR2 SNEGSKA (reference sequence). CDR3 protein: CSARVPYPNTEAFF. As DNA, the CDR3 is TGCAGTGCTAGAGTCCCTTACCCGAACACTGAAGCTTTCTTT.

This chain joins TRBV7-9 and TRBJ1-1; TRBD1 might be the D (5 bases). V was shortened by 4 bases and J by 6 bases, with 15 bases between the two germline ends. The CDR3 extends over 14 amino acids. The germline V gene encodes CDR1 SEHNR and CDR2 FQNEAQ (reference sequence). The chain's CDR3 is CASSSPQGWAEAFF. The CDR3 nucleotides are TGTGCCAGCAGCTCCCCCCAGGGATGGGCTGAAGCTTTCTTT.